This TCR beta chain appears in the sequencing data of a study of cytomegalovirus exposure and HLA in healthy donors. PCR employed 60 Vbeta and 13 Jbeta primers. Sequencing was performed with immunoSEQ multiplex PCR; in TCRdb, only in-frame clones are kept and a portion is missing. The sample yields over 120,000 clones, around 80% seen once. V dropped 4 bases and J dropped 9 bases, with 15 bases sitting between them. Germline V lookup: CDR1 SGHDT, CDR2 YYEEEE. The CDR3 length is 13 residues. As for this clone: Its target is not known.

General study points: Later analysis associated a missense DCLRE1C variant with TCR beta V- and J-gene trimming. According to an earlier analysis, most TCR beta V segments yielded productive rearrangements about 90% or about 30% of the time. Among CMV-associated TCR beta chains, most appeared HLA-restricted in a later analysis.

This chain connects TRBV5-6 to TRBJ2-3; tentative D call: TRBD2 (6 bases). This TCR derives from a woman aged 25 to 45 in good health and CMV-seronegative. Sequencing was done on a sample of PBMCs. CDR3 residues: CASSTIGAGTQYF. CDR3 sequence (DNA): TGTGCCAGCAGCACCATTGGGGCGGGGACGCAGTATTTT.